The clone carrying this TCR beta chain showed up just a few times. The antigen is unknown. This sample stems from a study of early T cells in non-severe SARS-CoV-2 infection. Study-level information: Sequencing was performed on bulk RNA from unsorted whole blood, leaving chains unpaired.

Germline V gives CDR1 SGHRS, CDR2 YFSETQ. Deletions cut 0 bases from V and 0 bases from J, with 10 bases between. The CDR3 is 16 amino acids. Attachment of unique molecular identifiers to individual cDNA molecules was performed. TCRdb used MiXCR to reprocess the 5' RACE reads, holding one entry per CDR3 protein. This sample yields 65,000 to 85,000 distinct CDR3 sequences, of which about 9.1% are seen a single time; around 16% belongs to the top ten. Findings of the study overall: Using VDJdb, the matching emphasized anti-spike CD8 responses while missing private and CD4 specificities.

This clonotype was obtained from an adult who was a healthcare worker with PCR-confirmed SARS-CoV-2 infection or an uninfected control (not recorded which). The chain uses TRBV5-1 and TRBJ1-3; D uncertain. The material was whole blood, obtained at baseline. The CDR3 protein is CASSLGQTFSGNTIYF. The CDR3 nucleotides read TGCGCCAGCAGCTTGGGGCAGACCTTCTCTGGAAACACCATATATTTT.